This entry is about one T cell receptor beta chain. The antigen is undetermined. MiXCR, run by TCRdb on the RACE reads, gives a single entry per CDR3 protein. This table holds 300,000 to 350,000 distinct CDR3 sequences, approximately 6.9% found once. This sample is drawn from a study of human T cells and chemical hapten exposure. Study as a whole: Researchers reported sensitizing an approximately 2 cm by approximately 2 cm upper inner arm skin site with 2% DPC.

Time point here: patch test 1, 2 weeks after DPC sensitization. Treatment given: therapeutic diphenylcyclopropenone sensitization with weekly scalp DPC. Every patch test was put on after a blood sample was taken. Germline V gene data show CDR1 as SQVTM and CDR2 as ANQGSEA. This CDR3 spans 16 amino acids. V dropped 8 bases and J dropped 0; count of bases not matched to a gene: 14. Study outcomes and limitations: Expanded TCR sets contained significantly more large CDR3 similarity clusters than controls.

The receptor comes from a woman between 18 and 30 years old with alopecia areata. Some clones in this sample may be carry-over from other donors' samples. The V gene is TRBV29-1, the J gene TRBJ1-1; 8 bases agree with TRBD1. The source material was whole blood, sampled in connection with sensitization to the hapten diphenylcyclopropenone (DPC). The CDR3 region is CSFYGQGGGMNTEAFF. The CDR3 DNA reads TGCAGCTTTTACGGACAGGGAGGGGGGATGAACACTGAAGCTTTCTTT.